The T cell receptor (beta chain) under discussion was sequenced for a study of T cell responses to AZD1222 COVID-19 vaccine. This clone was detected only a few times. Its antigen is not known. Only in-frame clones appear in the TCRdb table, and some are missing; sequencing was by immunoSEQ multiplex PCR. This sample has 70,000 or so clones; 70% to 90% occur once, and the top ten carry roughly a fifth. Per germline, CDR1 ENHRY and CDR2 SYGVKD. This CDR3 has 16 residues. V lost 0 bases and J 3 bases, leaving 12 bases between the germline ends. General study findings and limits: The donor group comprised mostly white British people and more females; the analysis possibly underestimated clonal diversity. Two AZD1222 doses significantly raised spike-specific TCR breadth and depth over controls. Baseline serology detected seropositivity in only five to seven AZD1222 recipients.

The receptor's source is an adult in good health. Material: peripheral blood, obtained on day 0 of AZD1222 vaccination. This sequence joins TRBV10-3 and TRBJ2-1, with D perhaps TRBD1 (7 bases). The CDR3 protein is CAISESGGGDYNEQFF. CDR3 DNA: TGTGCCATCAGTGAGTCAGGAGGGGGCGACTACAATGAGCAGTTCTTC.